The 21 T cell receptor beta chains in this list originate from one sample, sequenced in a study of cytomegalovirus exposure and HLA in healthy donors. PCR involved 60 Vbeta and 13 Jbeta primers. Profiled with immunoSEQ multiplex PCR; TCRdb holds only in-frame clones, not every one. The table lists roughly 99,000 clones, 77% of them singletons. Sequencing used PBMCs. The receptors derive from a male donor in good health and CMV-seronegative.

CDR3 bases: TGTGCCAGCAGCTTAAAACAGGGGCTTTTGTACGAGCAGTACTTC. Protein product: CASSLKQGLLYEQYF. The rearrangement joins TRBV7-9 to TRBJ2-7; TRBD1 aligns across 7 bases. Germline-derived CDR1 and CDR2 are SEHNR and FQNEAQ (reference sequence). This CDR3 contains 15 residues. The V and J ends lost 2 bases and 4 bases, in that order; junction bases with no gene match: 8.

This clone was detected only a few times. J is TRBJ2-5 and V is TRBV14; D not resolved. Looked up from germline, CDR1 is SGHDN and CDR2 is FVKESK. Trimming took off 4 bases at V and 1 base at J, with 7 bases between the two ends. This CDR3 spans 13 amino acids. CDR3 coding DNA: TGTGCCAGCAGCCTAATCCCCCAAGAGACCCAGTACTTC. This translates into CASSLIPQETQYF.

This clone was detected only a few times. The CDR3 coding sequence is TGTGCCAGCAGTCCCAGCTCCTACGAGCAGTACTTC. Translating it yields CASSPSSYEQYF. This sequence joins TRBV2 and TRBJ2-7; D call uncertain. Germline lookup yields CDR1 SNHLY and CDR2 FYNNEI. Trimming pared 5 bases from V and 0 bases from J, leaving 5 bases between. The CDR3 is made up of 12 amino acids.

This chain links TRBV6-6 with TRBJ1-2, with TRBD1 matching over 8 bases. With 7 bases clipped from V and 5 bases from J, the junction kept 6 bases outside the gene matches. The CDR3 extends over 13 amino acids. Germline CDR1 reads MNHNY; CDR2 reads SVGAGI (reference sequence). CDR3 nucleotide sequence: TGTGCCAGCAATGACGACAGGGGATATGGCTACACCTTC. Its translation is CASNDDRGYGYTF.

The chain recombines TRBV19 with TRBJ2-5, with 10 bases aligning to TRBD2. Germline CDR1 and CDR2: LNHDA and SQIVND (reference sequence). J was trimmed by 1 base and V by 7 bases; bases with no gene match: 9. The CDR3 is 16 amino acids. CDR3 sequence: CASTSSSGSAQETQYF. CDR3 bases: TGTGCCAGTACCTCCTCTAGCGGGAGCGCCCAAGAGACCCAGTACTTC.

The chain has TRBV30 and TRBJ2-3; D possibly corresponds to TRBD2 (7 bases). Per germline, CDR1 GTSNPN and CDR2 SVGIG (reference sequence). This CDR3 region has 14 residues. Trimming took off 2 bases at V and 0 bases at J, with 9 bases between the two ends. Written as DNA, the CDR3 is TGTGCCTGGAGTCGGGGGGCTAGCACAGATACGCAGTATTTT. This sequence encodes CAWSRGASTDTQYF.

The V gene is TRBV5-4, the J gene TRBJ2-7, with 9 bases that match TRBD1. Germline V gene sequence: CDR1 SGHNT, CDR2 YYREEE (reference sequence). The CDR3 is 15 residues long. Losses at the gene ends were 4 bases for V and 5 bases for J; bases not matched to a gene: 10. The DNA of the CDR3 is TGTGCCAGCAGCCTTGGCAGGGACAGGGTCAACGAGCAGTACTTC. It translates to CASSLGRDRVNEQYF.

This chain's CDR3 is CASSEEGAGTDTQYF. The CDR3 DNA reads as TGTGCCAGCAGCGAGGAGGGGGCTGGGACAGATACGCAGTATTTT. This chain connects TRBV2 to TRBJ2-3; weak D call: TRBD1 (7 bases). Germline-derived CDR1 and CDR2 are SNHLY and FYNNEI. This CDR3 contains 15 residues. V dropped 6 bases and J dropped 3 bases, with 16 bases sitting between them.

The gene calls are TRBV2 and TRBJ1-5; maybe TRBD1 (6 bases). V lost 2 bases, J lost 6 bases, and 14 bases lay in between. Germline CDR1 reads SNHLY; CDR2 reads FYNNEI. CDR3 length equals 15 residues. The CDR3 sequence: CASSEWGGEIQPQHF. The CDR3 region has the DNA TGTGCCAGCAGTGAATGGGGGGGCGAGATTCAGCCCCAGCATTTT.

The V and J genes are TRBV19 and TRBJ2-1, with TRBD2 identical over 9 bases. The CDR3 consists of 15 residues. The V segment lost 6 bases and the J segment 6 bases; nucleotides outside the gene matches: 9. Per the germline V gene, CDR1 is LNHDA and CDR2 is SQIVND (reference sequence). This chain's CDR3 is CASSLIAGVGNEQFF. The CDR3, as DNA: TGTGCCAGTAGCCTCATAGCGGGAGTAGGCAATGAGCAGTTCTTC. The full variable domain, rest sourced from reference TRBV19 and TRBJ2-1, is DGGITQSPKYLFRKEGQNVTLSCEQNLNHDAMYWYRQDPGQGLRLIYYSQIVNDFQKGDIAEGYSVSREKKESFPLTVTSAQKNPTAFYLCASSLIAGVGNEQFFGPGTRLTVL.

The rearrangement uses TRBV4-2 and TRBJ1-6; 8 bases match TRBD1. Unmatched junction bases numbered 8, after V lost 4 bases and J lost 9 bases. The CDR3 length is 15 residues. CDR1 is LGHNA and CDR2 is YNFKEQ in the germline V gene. The CDR3 spells CASSPETGASSPLHF. The DNA for the CDR3 is TGTGCCAGCAGCCCTGAGACAGGGGCGAGTTCACCCCTCCACTTT.

The chain is built from TRBV28 and TRBJ1-3; D ambiguous. The V gene lost 4 bases and the J gene lost 4 bases, with 14 bases spanning the gap. The CDR3 runs 15 residues. The germline CDR1 and CDR2 sequences are MDHEN and SYDVKM. The CDR3 coding sequence is TGTGCCAGCAGTTCTTCAGAAGTACCCGGAAACACCATATATTTT. This encodes CASSSSEVPGNTIYF.

V and J are TRBV9 and TRBJ2-1, with 7 bases fitting TRBD1. The CDR3 totals 13 residues. Germline CDR1 SGDLS, CDR2 YYNGEE. The junction had 3 bases not matched to a gene; V was cut back by 0 bases and J by 9 bases. CDR3 region: CASSVAGDSEQFF. The CDR3 DNA follows: TGTGCCAGCAGCGTAGCCGGGGACAGTGAGCAGTTCTTC.

The V call is TRBV2, the J call TRBJ2-2, with 7 bases identical to TRBD2. CDR1 is SNHLY, CDR2 FYNNEI, per germline. V trimming: 0 bases; J trimming: 7 bases; junction bases outside the gene matches: 5. This CDR3 is 15 amino acids long. The chain's CDR3 is CASSEAFLAVGELFF. CDR3 bases: TGTGCCAGCAGTGAAGCTTTCCTAGCGGTCGGGGAGCTGTTTTTT.

The genes are TRBV28 and TRBJ1-2, with 9 bases identical to TRBD1. The CDR3 is made up of 13 amino acids. J was trimmed by 8 bases and V by 6 bases; bases with no gene match: 7. CDR1 is MDHEN, CDR2 SYDVKM, per germline. This chain's CDR3 is CASRLQGAKGYTF. The CDR3 bases are TGTGCCAGCAGGCTACAGGGGGCGAAAGGCTACACCTTC.

The V and J genes are TRBV13 and TRBJ2-7; a weak D match, TRBD2 (6 bases). Looked up from germline, CDR1 is PRHDT and CDR2 is FYEKMQ (reference sequence). The ends were cut back, 1 base at V and 1 base at J, with 14 bases in the middle. This CDR3 region has 16 residues. CDR3 in amino acids: CASSLASGSSSYEQYF. In nucleotides, the CDR3 is TGTGCCAGCAGCTTAGCTTCCGGGAGCTCTTCCTACGAGCAGTACTTC.

This chain connects TRBV19 to TRBJ1-2, with D possibly being TRBD1 (5 bases). V was cut by 7 bases and J by 5 bases, with 14 bases left in between. The germline V gene encodes CDR1 LNHDA and CDR2 SQIVND (reference sequence). This CDR3 is 13 amino acids long. CDR3 bases: TGTGCCAGTACCCGGTATCAGGGTTATGGCTACACCTTC. Translation gives CASTRYQGYGYTF.

The rearrangement joins TRBV5-1 to TRBJ1-1; TRBD1 matches 10 bases. The CDR3 contains 14 residues. V lost 4 bases to trimming and J lost 4 bases; unmatched junction nucleotides: 4. Germline V gene sequence: CDR1 SGHRS, CDR2 YFSETQ. This CDR3 is CASSPGTGATEAFF. CDR3 sequence (DNA): TGCGCCAGCAGCCCCGGGACAGGGGCCACTGAAGCTTTCTTT.

The chain carries TRBV7-6 and TRBJ2-3; unclear D gene. In germline, CDR1 is SGHVS, CDR2 FNYEAQ. V gave up 1 base and J gave up 1 base, with 6 bases separating them. This CDR3 is built from 14 residues. This CDR3 is CASSLGRGTDTQYF. The CDR3, as DNA: TGTGCCAGCAGCTTAGGTCGGGGCACAGATACGCAGTATTTT.

The chain recombines TRBV20-1 with TRBJ2-3, with TRBD2 as a possible D gene (5 bases). Germline lookup yields CDR1 DFQATT and CDR2 SNEGSKA (reference sequence). This CDR3 has 11 amino acids. V was pared by 4 bases and J by 7 bases, with 9 bases between. The CDR3 DNA is TGCAGTGCTATCCCGGGAAATACGCAGTATTTT. It translates to CSAIPGNTQYF.

The CDR3 reads CASSLVENSNQPQHF. In DNA form, the CDR3 reads TGTGCCAGCAGCTTAGTGGAGAATAGCAATCAGCCCCAGCATTTT. This chain joins TRBV7-8 and TRBJ1-5; D is ambiguous. This CDR3 contains 15 residues. Germline V gene sequence: CDR1 SGHVS, CDR2 FQNEAQ. V was shortened by 1 base and J by 0 bases, with 7 bases between the two germline ends.